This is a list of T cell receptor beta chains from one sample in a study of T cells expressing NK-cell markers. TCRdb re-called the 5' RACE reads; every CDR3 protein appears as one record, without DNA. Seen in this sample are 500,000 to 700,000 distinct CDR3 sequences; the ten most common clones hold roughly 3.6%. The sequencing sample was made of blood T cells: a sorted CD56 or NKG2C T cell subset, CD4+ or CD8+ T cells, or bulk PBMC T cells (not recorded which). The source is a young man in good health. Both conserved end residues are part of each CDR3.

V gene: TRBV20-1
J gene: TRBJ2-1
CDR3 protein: CSARDGGTLYNEQFF

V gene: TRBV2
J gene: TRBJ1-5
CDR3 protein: CASSAGTGSLNYQPQHF

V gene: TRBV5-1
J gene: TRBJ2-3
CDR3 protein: CASRPSAGVDTQYF

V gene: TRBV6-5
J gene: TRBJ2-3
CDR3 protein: CASSYTTTGVRTDTQYF

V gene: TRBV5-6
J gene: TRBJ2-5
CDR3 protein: CASSQAPGTGQETQYF

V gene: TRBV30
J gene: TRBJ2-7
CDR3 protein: CAWSRDRASGEQYF

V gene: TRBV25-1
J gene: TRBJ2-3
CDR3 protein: CASSESLAGQPYF

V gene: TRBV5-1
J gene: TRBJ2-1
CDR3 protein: CASAQGASGTYNEQFF

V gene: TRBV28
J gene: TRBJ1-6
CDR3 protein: CASSSTGREIYNSPLHF

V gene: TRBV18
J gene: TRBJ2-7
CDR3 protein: CASSYGTAGFSYEQYF

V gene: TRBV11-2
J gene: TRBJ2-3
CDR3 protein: CASRLATSGVTDTQYF

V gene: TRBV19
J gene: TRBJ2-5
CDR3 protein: CASSRGGTVGETQYF

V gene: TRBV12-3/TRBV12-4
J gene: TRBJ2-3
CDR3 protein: CASRTGTSVFRPDTQYF

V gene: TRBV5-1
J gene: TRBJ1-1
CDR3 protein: CASKPKDGPGKAFF

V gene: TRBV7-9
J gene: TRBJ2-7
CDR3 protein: CASSDFLGEQYF

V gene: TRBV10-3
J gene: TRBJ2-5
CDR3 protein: CAISVGAVGETQYF

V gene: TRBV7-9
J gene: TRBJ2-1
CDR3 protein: CASSSPGEGLLDEQFF

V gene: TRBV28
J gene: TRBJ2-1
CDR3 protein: CASSAPLGNEQFF

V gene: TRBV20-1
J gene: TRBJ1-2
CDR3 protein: CSASSPWGYTF

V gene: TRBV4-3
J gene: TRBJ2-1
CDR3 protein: CASSQDTSGRYNEQFF

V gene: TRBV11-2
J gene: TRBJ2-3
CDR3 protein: CASSTISTDTQYF

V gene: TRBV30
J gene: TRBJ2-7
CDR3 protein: CAWSGDRGSYEQYF

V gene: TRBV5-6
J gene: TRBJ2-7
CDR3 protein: CASNNLLDRVYEQYF

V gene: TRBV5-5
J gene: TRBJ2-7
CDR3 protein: CASSFGPGTYEQYF

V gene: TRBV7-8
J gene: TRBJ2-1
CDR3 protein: CASSLFRGLAGVMDEQFF

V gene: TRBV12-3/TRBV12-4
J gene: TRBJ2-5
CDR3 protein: CASSLARPGSPQETQYF

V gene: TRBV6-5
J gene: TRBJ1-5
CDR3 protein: CASSYSRWDPGPQHF

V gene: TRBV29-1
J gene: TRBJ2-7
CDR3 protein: CSVWGRAGTPYEQYF

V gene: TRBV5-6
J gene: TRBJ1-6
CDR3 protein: CASSLDGTHNSPLHF

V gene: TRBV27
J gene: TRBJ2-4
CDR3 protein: CASSPRTGENIQYF

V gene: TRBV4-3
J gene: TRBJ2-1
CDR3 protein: CASSQAGRLGEQFF

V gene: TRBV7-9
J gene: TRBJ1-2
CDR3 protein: CASSAPDTGYTF

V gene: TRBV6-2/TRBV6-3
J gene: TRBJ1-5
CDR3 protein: CASSLPDRGRGSNQPQHF

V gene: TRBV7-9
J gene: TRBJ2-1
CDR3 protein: CASGSGYNEQFF

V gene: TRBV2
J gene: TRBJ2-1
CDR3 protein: CATDITTTANEQFF

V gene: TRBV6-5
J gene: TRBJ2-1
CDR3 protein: CASSRGTDYNEQFF

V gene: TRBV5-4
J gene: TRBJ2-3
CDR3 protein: CASSVTGAQDTQYF